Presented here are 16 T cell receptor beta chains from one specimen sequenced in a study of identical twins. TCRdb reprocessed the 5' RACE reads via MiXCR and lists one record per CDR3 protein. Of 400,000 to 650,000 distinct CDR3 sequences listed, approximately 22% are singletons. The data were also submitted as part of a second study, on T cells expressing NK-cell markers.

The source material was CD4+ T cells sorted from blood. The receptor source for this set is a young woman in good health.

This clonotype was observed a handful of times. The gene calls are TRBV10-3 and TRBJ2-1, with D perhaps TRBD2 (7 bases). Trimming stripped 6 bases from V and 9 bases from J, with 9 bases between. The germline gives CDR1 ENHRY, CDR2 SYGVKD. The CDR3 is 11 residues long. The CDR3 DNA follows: TGTGCCATCAGCCGGGGGGCTGAGCAGTTCTTC. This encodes CAISRGAEQFF.

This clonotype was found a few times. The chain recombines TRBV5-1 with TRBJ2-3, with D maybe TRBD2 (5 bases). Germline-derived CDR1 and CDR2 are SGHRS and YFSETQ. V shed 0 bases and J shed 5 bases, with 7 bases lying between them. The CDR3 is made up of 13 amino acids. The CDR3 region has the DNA TGCGCCAGCAGCTTGGCCGGGGAAGATACGCAGTATTTT. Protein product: CASSLAGEDTQYF.

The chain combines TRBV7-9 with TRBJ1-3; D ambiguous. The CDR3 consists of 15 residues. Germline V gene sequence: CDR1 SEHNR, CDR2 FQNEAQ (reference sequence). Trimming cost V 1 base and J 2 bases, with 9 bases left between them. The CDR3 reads CASSLDQIPGNTIYF. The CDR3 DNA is TGTGCCAGCAGCTTAGACCAGATCCCTGGAAACACCATATATTTT.

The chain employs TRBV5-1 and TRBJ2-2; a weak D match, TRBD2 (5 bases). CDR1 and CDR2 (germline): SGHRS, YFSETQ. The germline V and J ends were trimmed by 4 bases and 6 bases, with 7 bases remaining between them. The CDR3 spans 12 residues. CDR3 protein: CASSVLAGELFF. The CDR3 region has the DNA TGCGCCAGCAGCGTACTAGCCGGGGAGCTGTTTTTT.

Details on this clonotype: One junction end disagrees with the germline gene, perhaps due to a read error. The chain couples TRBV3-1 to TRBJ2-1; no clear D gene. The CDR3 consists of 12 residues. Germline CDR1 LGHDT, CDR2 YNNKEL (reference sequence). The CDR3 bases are TGTGCCAGCAGCCAAGATCGGCCCCAACCGGTCTTC. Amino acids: CASSQDRPQPVF.

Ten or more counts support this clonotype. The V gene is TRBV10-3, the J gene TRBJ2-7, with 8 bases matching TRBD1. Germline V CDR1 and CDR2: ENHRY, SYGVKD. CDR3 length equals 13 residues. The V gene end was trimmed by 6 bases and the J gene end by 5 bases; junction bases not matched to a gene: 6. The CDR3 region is CAIRPGQDNEQYF. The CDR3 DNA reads TGTGCCATCAGACCGGGACAGGACAACGAGCAGTACTTC.

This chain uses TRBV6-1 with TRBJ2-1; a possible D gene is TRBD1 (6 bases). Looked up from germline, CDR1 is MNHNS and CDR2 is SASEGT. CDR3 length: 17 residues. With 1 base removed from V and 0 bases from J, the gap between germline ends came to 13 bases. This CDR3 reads CASSEEGTRSSYNEQFF. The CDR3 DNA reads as TGTGCCAGCAGTGAAGAGGGGACACGGAGCTCCTACAATGAGCAGTTCTTC.

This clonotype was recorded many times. CDR3 sequence (DNA): TGTGCCAGCAGTTCCGTACAGGGTGCATATAATTCACCCCTCCACTTT. Amino acid sequence: CASSSVQGAYNSPLHF. V usage is TRBV12-3 or TRBV12-4 and J usage is TRBJ1-6; D is perhaps TRBD1 (6 bases). CDR3 size: 16 residues. V was pared by 4 bases and J by 4 bases, with 14 bases between.

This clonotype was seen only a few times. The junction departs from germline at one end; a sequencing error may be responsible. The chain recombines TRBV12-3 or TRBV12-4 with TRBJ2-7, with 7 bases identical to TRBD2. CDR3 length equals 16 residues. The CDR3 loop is CASMEGVKRDSSEQYF. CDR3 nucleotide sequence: TGTGCCAGCATGGAGGGCGTGAAGCGGGACTCCTCCGAGCAGTACTTC.

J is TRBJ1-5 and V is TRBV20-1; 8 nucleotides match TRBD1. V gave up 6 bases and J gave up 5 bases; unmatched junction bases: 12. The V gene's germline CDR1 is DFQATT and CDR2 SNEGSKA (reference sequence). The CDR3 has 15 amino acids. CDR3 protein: CSARQAGQGYQPQHF. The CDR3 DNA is TGCAGTGCAAGACAGGCAGGACAGGGTTATCAGCCCCAGCATTTT.

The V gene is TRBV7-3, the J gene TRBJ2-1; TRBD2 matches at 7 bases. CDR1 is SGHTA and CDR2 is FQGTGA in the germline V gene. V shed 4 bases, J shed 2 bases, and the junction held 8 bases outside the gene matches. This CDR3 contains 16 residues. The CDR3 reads CASSSKSGVPYNEQFF. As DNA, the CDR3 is TGTGCCAGCAGCTCGAAGAGCGGGGTCCCCTACAATGAGCAGTTCTTC.

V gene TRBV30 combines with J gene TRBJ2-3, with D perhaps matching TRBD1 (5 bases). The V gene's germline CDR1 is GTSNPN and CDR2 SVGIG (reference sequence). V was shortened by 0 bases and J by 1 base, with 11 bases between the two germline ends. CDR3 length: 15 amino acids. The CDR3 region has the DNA TGTGCCTGGAGTGTGGGGCCCTCCCGCACAGATACGCAGTATTTT. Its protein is CAWSVGPSRTDTQYF.

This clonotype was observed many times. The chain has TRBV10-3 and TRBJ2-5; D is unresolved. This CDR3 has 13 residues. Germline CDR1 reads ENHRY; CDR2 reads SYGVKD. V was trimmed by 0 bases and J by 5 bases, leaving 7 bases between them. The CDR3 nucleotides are TGTGCCATCAGTGAGTCCACTTCCGAGACCCAGTACTTC. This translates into CAISESTSETQYF.

The CDR3 nucleotides read TGCGCCAGCAGCCAGGTCCCCCCTACCCTGACTAGCAATGAGCAGTTCTTC. Translated, it gives CASSQVPPTLTSNEQFF. This chain links TRBV4-3 with TRBJ2-1, with D possibly TRBD2 on 6 matching bases. Germline lookup yields CDR1 LGHNA and CDR2 YSLEER. Trimming stripped 3 bases from V and 6 bases from J, with 21 bases between. The CDR3 sequence is 17 residues long.

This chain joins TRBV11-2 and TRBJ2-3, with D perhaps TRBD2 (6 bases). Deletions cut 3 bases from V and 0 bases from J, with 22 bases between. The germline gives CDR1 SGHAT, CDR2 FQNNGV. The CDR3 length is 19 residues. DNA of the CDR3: TGTGCCAGCAGCTTGGGCGGGGCGGGTACAGTTACTAGCACAGATACGCAGTATTTT. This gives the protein CASSLGGAGTVTSTDTQYF.

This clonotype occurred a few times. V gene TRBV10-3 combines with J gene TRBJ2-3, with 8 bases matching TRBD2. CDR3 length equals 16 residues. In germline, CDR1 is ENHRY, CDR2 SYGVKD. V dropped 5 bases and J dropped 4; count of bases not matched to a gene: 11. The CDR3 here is CAISPPVAGGSDTQYF. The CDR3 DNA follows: TGTGCCATCAGTCCCCCCGTGGCGGGGGGCTCAGATACGCAGTATTTT.